Each of the 7 T cell receptor beta chains below was sequenced from the same sample in a study of blood T cell repertoires in COVID-19. Some clones are missing from TCRdb's copy, which holds only in-frame ones; the method was immunoSEQ multiplex PCR. The repertoire holds some 400,000 clones, with 70% to 90% as singletons. The sequencing sample was made of peripheral blood. Receptors originate from a woman in her 30s with COVID-19, enrolled during active disease.

This clone was detected only once. V gene TRBV2 combines with J gene TRBJ2-5; TRBD2 might be the D (5 bases). Trimming took off 2 bases at V and 5 bases at J, with 15 bases between the two ends. CDR1 SNHLY and CDR2 FYNNEI come from the germline V gene. The CDR3 runs 15 residues. CDR3 nucleotides: TGTGCCAGCAGTGAAAGAGGGATCGCTCGGGAGACCCAGTACTTC. This encodes CASSERGIARETQYF.

The rearrangement links TRBV11-2 to TRBJ2-2; 12 bases map to TRBD2. Trimming took 1 base from V and 8 from J; bases not matched to a gene: 5. Germline CDR1 is SGHAT and CDR2 is FQNNGV. The CDR3 runs to 16 residues. DNA for the CDR3: TGTGCCAGCAGCTTAGGACTAGCGGGAGTCGGTGGGGAGCTGTTTTTT. It specifies CASSLGLAGVGGELFF.

The V and J genes are TRBV16 and TRBJ2-7; TRBD1 agrees at 7 bases. After removal of 6 bases from V and 6 bases from J, the junction contained 2 bases not matched to a gene. The germline CDR1 and CDR2 sequences are KGHSY and FQNENV. This CDR3 region has 11 residues. The CDR3 nucleotides read TGTGCCAGCAGTCCAGGGGGCGAGCAGTACTTC. It yields the protein CASSPGGEQYF.

This chain joins TRBV28 and TRBJ1-5; D not resolved. Trimming took off 2 bases at V and 0 bases at J, with 11 bases between the two ends. This CDR3 has 16 residues. From germline, CDR1 is MDHEN and CDR2 SYDVKM. The CDR3 nucleotides read TGTGCCAGCAGTTTAAGTCAGGCTAATAGCAATCAGCCCCAGCATTTT. Protein product: CASSLSQANSNQPQHF.

This chain connects TRBV14 to TRBJ1-1, with D maybe TRBD1 (5 bases). Germline V gives CDR1 SGHDN, CDR2 FVKESK. Trimming stripped 0 bases from V and 0 bases from J, with 11 bases between. This CDR3 has 16 amino acids. CDR3 amino acids: CASSQDLGGMNTEAFF. In nucleotides, the CDR3 is TGTGCCAGCAGCCAAGATCTGGGGGGTATGAACACTGAAGCTTTCTTT.

The V call is TRBV5-1, the J call TRBJ2-3; 8 nucleotides match TRBD2. In germline, CDR1 is SGHRS, CDR2 YFSETQ. The J segment lost 6 bases and the V segment lost 6 bases, leaving 6 bases of the junction unmatched. The CDR3 has 13 amino acids. In nucleotides, the CDR3 is TGCGCCAGCAAAAGCGGGAGTAGTGATACGCAGTATTTT. Translated: CASKSGSSDTQYF.

In this sample, this clone turned up a few times. The genes are TRBV6-6 and TRBJ1-1; 7 positions match TRBD1. The CDR3 loop spans 13 amino acids. V shed 7 bases, J shed 4 bases, and the junction held 6 bases outside the gene matches. CDR1 is MNHNY and CDR2 is SVGAGI in the germline V gene (reference sequence). This CDR3 is CASIFDRVTEAFF. In nucleotides, the CDR3 is TGTGCCAGCATCTTTGACAGGGTCACTGAAGCTTTCTTT.